This passage covers 3 T cell receptor beta chains from one sample sequenced in a study of blood T cell repertoires in COVID-19. The data were produced by immunoSEQ multiplex PCR, yet TCRdb's version contains in-frame clones alone and is incomplete. The table includes about 260,000 clones, roughly 80% detected once. Sequenced sample: PBMCs or T cells enriched from blood (not recorded which). Receptors were obtained from a man aged 25-45 years with acute COVID-19.

The rearrangement joins TRBV2 to TRBJ1-1; D gene unclear. Germline V gene lookup returns CDR1 SNHLY and CDR2 FYNNEI. This CDR3 has 11 amino acids. V gave up 4 bases and J gave up 7 bases, with 7 bases separating them. For the CDR3, the DNA is TGTGCCAGCAGTGTAACGGTTGAAGCTTTCTTT. Translation: CASSVTVEAFF.

The chain employs TRBV5-4 and TRBJ1-4; D is undetermined. Per germline, CDR1 SGHNT and CDR2 YYREEE (reference sequence). The CDR3 covers 15 residues. Trimming shortened V by 4 bases and J by 8 bases, and 18 bases separated the two germline ends. The CDR3 loop is CASSSSGRYGEKLFF. The CDR3 DNA reads as TGTGCCAGCAGCAGTTCCGGGAGGTATGGGGAAAAACTGTTTTTT.

This chain connects TRBV30 to TRBJ2-5; 8 bases fit TRBD2. The J segment lost 5 bases and the V segment lost 8 bases, leaving 4 bases of the junction unmatched. The CDR3 runs 11 residues. Per the germline V gene, CDR1 is GTSNPN and CDR2 is SVGIG (reference sequence). The DNA of the CDR3 is TGTGCCCAGACTAGCGCTGAGACCCAGTACTTC. It translates to CAQTSAETQYF.